The T cell receptor beta chain under discussion was sequenced for a study of blood T cell repertoires in COVID-19. Only in-frame clones appear in the TCRdb table, and some are missing; sequencing was by immunoSEQ multiplex PCR. This sample has 300,000 to 500,000 clones, with roughly 88% found just once. Germline CDR1 SGHNT, CDR2 YYREEE (reference sequence). This CDR3 comprises 15 residues. Trimming pared 4 bases from V and 2 bases from J, leaving 15 bases between. Researchers sorted participants into cohorts using their self-reported clinical history. This sequence joins TRBV5-4 and TRBJ1-2, with D perhaps matching TRBD1 (6 bases). Sequenced input: PBMCs or T cells enriched from blood (not recorded which). The receptor's source is a woman between 40 and 50 years old with acute COVID-19. Here the CDR3 reads CASSASDSPNYGYTF. CDR3 DNA sequence: TGTGCCAGCAGCGCCTCGGACAGTCCCAACTATGGCTACACCTTC.